This T cell receptor (beta chain) was sequenced for a study of shared clonotypes between healthy human individuals. A word on this clone: Its antigen is not identified.

The protocol was immunoSEQ multiplex PCR, while the TCRdb copy is restricted to in-frame clones and leaves out a portion. The table shows over a million clones, with more than 65% occurring only once. Findings of the study overall: Limited genetic and exposure-history diversity came from having few donors. Even with large depth, rarefaction showed that sorted-subset sequencing was incomplete. Clonotype sharing across a few donors was observed for 4.5% to 6.5% of naive CD4 clonotypes. Donor clonotype sharing was expected to depend on sequencing depth.

Germline V CDR1 and CDR2: SGHNT, YYREEE (reference sequence). The CDR3 covers 15 residues. Trimming removed 0 bases at V and 0 bases at J, with 9 bases between. The TCR comes from a man aged 18 to 30 in good health. Specimen: memory CD4+ T cells sorted from blood. The subset: CD45RA-negative fraction. The V call is TRBV5-4, the J call TRBJ2-5; possibly TRBD2 for D (5 bases). The CDR3 DNA sequence: TGTGCCAGCAGCTTGGGCGAGCGGCACCAAGAGACCCAGTACTTC. This sequence encodes CASSLGERHQETQYF.